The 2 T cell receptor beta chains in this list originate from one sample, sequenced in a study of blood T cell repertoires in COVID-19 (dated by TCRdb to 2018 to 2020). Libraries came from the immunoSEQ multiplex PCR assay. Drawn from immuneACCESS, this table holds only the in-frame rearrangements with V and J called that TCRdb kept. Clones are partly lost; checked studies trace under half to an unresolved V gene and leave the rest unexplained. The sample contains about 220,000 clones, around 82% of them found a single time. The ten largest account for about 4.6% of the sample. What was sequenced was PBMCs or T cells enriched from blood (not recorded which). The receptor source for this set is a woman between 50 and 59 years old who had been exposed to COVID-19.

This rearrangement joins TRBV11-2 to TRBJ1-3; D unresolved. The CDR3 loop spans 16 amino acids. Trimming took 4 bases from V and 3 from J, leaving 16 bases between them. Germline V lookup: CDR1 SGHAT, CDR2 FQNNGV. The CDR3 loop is CASSSEIQALGNTIYF. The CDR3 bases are TGTGCCAGCAGCTCCGAAATTCAGGCCCTTGGAAACACCATATATTTT.

The CDR3 loop is CASRWPGGNTEAFF. The CDR3 DNA follows: TGTGCCAGCAGATGGCCGGGAGGGAACACTGAAGCTTTCTTT. The chain has TRBV28 and TRBJ1-1; D is ambiguous. V lost 6 bases to trimming and J lost 1 base, with 12 bases between them. The CDR3 length is 14 residues. From germline, CDR1 is MDHEN and CDR2 SYDVKM.